The rows below give T cell receptor beta chains drawn from one sample of a study of shared clonotypes between healthy human individuals. The data were produced by immunoSEQ multiplex PCR, yet TCRdb's version contains in-frame clones alone and is incomplete. The top ten clones hold under 30% of a sample with about 750,000 clones, about 91% of them seen once. Sequencing was performed on naive CD8+ T cells sorted from blood. These receptors were obtained from a man aged 25 to 40 in good health. Each CDR3 is given with its conserved first and last residue. Each record gives: CDR3 length, clone size, V gene, J gene, D gene, CDR3 DNA, CDR3 protein. D genes are given only for firm matches. Clone sizes are given selectively: once, few, many, or a class where the clone is expanded.

cdr3_length: 17
clone_size: .
v_call: TRBV7-3
j_call: TRBJ2-1
d_call: TRBD2
cdr3_nt: TGTGCCAGCAGCCAGGGACTAGCGGGAACGCCCTACAATGAGCAGTTCTTC
cdr3_aa: CASSQGLAGTPYNEQFF

cdr3_length: 15
clone_size: .
v_call: TRBV27
j_call: TRBJ2-3
d_call: .
cdr3_nt: TGTGCCAGCAGCCTGGGGGCGGGGAGCACAGATACGCAGTATTTT
cdr3_aa: CASSLGAGSTDTQYF

cdr3_length: 14
clone_size: .
v_call: TRBV4-2
j_call: TRBJ2-1
d_call: .
cdr3_nt: TGTGCCAGCAGCCAAGAACGGGGGGCTCTAAGACAGTTCTTC
cdr3_aa: CASSQERGALRQFF

cdr3_length: 16
clone_size: .
v_call: TRBV4-2
j_call: TRBJ2-7
d_call: TRBD1
cdr3_nt: TGTGCCAGCAGCCAAGAAGGGGGGACAGGCGGCTACGAGCAGTACTTC
cdr3_aa: CASSQEGGTGGYEQYF

cdr3_length: 14
clone_size: .
v_call: TRBV14
j_call: TRBJ1-1
d_call: .
cdr3_nt: TGTGCCAGCAGCTCCACGACCTTAAACACTGAAGCTTTCTTT
cdr3_aa: CASSSTTLNTEAFF

cdr3_length: 14
clone_size: .
v_call: TRBV25-1
j_call: TRBJ2-7
d_call: TRBD2
cdr3_nt: TGTGCCAGCAGTGAACTACTAGCGGGAGTGCCCGGGTTCTTC
cdr3_aa: CASSELLAGVPGFF

cdr3_length: 14
clone_size: .
v_call: TRBV5-5
j_call: TRBJ2-7
d_call: TRBD1
cdr3_nt: TGTGCCAGCAGCTTGGGGACAGGGGGCTACGAGCAGTACTTC
cdr3_aa: CASSLGTGGYEQYF

cdr3_length: 12
clone_size: .
v_call: TRBV5-1
j_call: TRBJ1-1
d_call: .
cdr3_nt: TGCGCCAGCAGCTTGGTTAGCACTGAAGCTTTCTTT
cdr3_aa: CASSLVSTEAFF

cdr3_length: 16
clone_size: .
v_call: TRBV5-6
j_call: TRBJ2-1
d_call: .
cdr3_nt: TGTGCCAGCAGCTTCGGGGACTCCCTCCCCTACAATGAGCAGTTCTTC
cdr3_aa: CASSFGDSLPYNEQFF

cdr3_length: 15
clone_size: .
v_call: TRBV2
j_call: TRBJ2-7
d_call: TRBD2
cdr3_nt: TGTGCCAGCAGTCGGACTAGCGGGAGTTCCTACGAGCAGTACTTC
cdr3_aa: CASSRTSGSSYEQYF

cdr3_length: 15
clone_size: .
v_call: TRBV10-3
j_call: TRBJ2-2
d_call: TRBD1
cdr3_nt: TGTGCCATCAGTGAAGGGACAGGGGGCACCGGGGAGCTGTTTTTT
cdr3_aa: CAISEGTGGTGELFF

cdr3_length: 18
clone_size: .
v_call: TRBV5-1
j_call: TRBJ2-5
d_call: TRBD2
cdr3_nt: TGCGCCAGCAGCTTGTCGGTAGGGACTAGCCGGAGTGGGGAGACCCAGTACTTC
cdr3_aa: CASSLSVGTSRSGETQYF

cdr3_length: 16
clone_size: .
v_call: TRBV5-4
j_call: TRBJ2-1
d_call: TRBD2
cdr3_nt: TGTGCCAGCAGTAAAGAACTAGCGGAACTTTACAATGAGCAGTTCTTC
cdr3_aa: CASSKELAELYNEQFF

cdr3_length: 13
clone_size: .
v_call: TRBV7-6
j_call: TRBJ2-4
d_call: .
cdr3_nt: TGTGCCAGCAGCTTAGGGGCGGGAAACATTCAGTACTTC
cdr3_aa: CASSLGAGNIQYF

cdr3_length: 18
clone_size: once
v_call: TRBV4-1
j_call: TRBJ2-1
d_call: TRBD2
cdr3_nt: TGCGCCAGCAGCCAAGTAAGGGGACTAGCGGGAGGTGGTGGTGAGCAGTTCTTC
cdr3_aa: CASSQVRGLAGGGGEQFF

cdr3_length: 16
clone_size: .
v_call: TRBV5-1
j_call: TRBJ1-4
d_call: TRBD1
cdr3_nt: TGCGCCAGCAGCTTGGAGTCGGGCAGGGGGGATGAAAAACTGTTTTTT
cdr3_aa: CASSLESGRGDEKLFF

cdr3_length: 15
clone_size: .
v_call: TRBV6-1
j_call: TRBJ1-5
d_call: .
cdr3_nt: TGTGCCACCTCTTACGGCGCCGCAGGCAATCAGCCCCAGCATTTT
cdr3_aa: CATSYGAAGNQPQHF

cdr3_length: 15
clone_size: once
v_call: TRBV6-5
j_call: TRBJ2-5
d_call: TRBD2
cdr3_nt: TGTGCCAGCAGTTACGGGGGAGGGCCCCAAGAGACCCAGTACTTC
cdr3_aa: CASSYGGGPQETQYF

cdr3_length: 17
clone_size: .
v_call: TRBV9
j_call: TRBJ2-3
d_call: .
cdr3_nt: TGTGCCAGCAGCGACGAGGCCCGAGCGGCCAGCACAGATACGCAGTATTTT
cdr3_aa: CASSDEARAASTDTQYF

cdr3_length: 20
clone_size: once
v_call: TRBV9
j_call: TRBJ2-3
d_call: TRBD2
cdr3_nt: TGTGCCAGCAGCCCAGTGAGGCCTAGCGGGAGAGGGGAACGATCAGATACGCAGTATTTT
cdr3_aa: CASSPVRPSGRGERSDTQYF

cdr3_length: 14
clone_size: .
v_call: TRBV11-2
j_call: TRBJ2-7
d_call: .
cdr3_nt: TGTGCCAGCAGCGTGGAGGGGCAGTCCTACGAGCAGTACTTC
cdr3_aa: CASSVEGQSYEQYF

cdr3_length: 18
clone_size: .
v_call: TRBV9
j_call: TRBJ1-5
d_call: .
cdr3_nt: TGTGCCAGCAACCTACCCAGAGGACGGGGGCATGGCAATCAGCCCCAGCATTTT
cdr3_aa: CASNLPRGRGHGNQPQHF

cdr3_length: 11
clone_size: .
v_call: TRBV20-1
j_call: TRBJ1-5
d_call: .
cdr3_nt: TGCAGTGCTAGAGATCTCTCTGCCCAGCATTTT
cdr3_aa: CSARDLSAQHF

cdr3_length: 15
clone_size: .
v_call: TRBV9
j_call: TRBJ2-5
d_call: TRBD1
cdr3_nt: TGTGCCAGCAGCGTAGGGACAGGGATCCAAGAGACCCAGTACTTC
cdr3_aa: CASSVGTGIQETQYF

cdr3_length: 14
clone_size: .
v_call: TRBV27
j_call: TRBJ2-3
d_call: .
cdr3_nt: TGTGCCAGCAGTTTGATGGCACTAGCAGATACGCAGTATTTT
cdr3_aa: CASSLMALADTQYF

cdr3_length: 14
clone_size: .
v_call: TRBV28
j_call: TRBJ1-4
d_call: .
cdr3_nt: TGTGCCAGCAGTTTGGTTGGAGGGGGTGAAAAACTGTTTTTT
cdr3_aa: CASSLVGGGEKLFF

cdr3_length: 16
clone_size: .
v_call: TRBV28
j_call: TRBJ2-1
d_call: .
cdr3_nt: TGTGCCAGCAACCCCGTCGGGCGTAATATTTACAATGAGCAGTTCTTC
cdr3_aa: CASNPVGRNIYNEQFF

cdr3_length: 14
clone_size: .
v_call: TRBV28
j_call: TRBJ1-2
d_call: .
cdr3_nt: TGTGCCAGCAGTTTTCAGGGAACTAACTATGGCTACACCTTC
cdr3_aa: CASSFQGTNYGYTF

cdr3_length: 14
clone_size: .
v_call: TRBV5-1
j_call: TRBJ2-1
d_call: TRBD2
cdr3_nt: TGCGCCAGCAGCTTGGCGGGAGGCGGGAATGAGCAGTTCTTC
cdr3_aa: CASSLAGGGNEQFF

cdr3_length: 15
clone_size: .
v_call: TRBV29-1
j_call: TRBJ2-3
d_call: .
cdr3_nt: TGCAGCGTTGAATACAAGCAGCCTAGCACAGATACGCAGTATTTT
cdr3_aa: CSVEYKQPSTDTQYF

cdr3_length: 15
clone_size: .
v_call: TRBV28
j_call: TRBJ2-7
d_call: TRBD2
cdr3_nt: TGTGCCAGCAGTTTTCGGGCTAGCGGTTCCTACGAGCAGTACTTC
cdr3_aa: CASSFRASGSYEQYF

cdr3_length: 14
clone_size: .
v_call: TRBV14
j_call: TRBJ2-2
d_call: TRBD1
cdr3_nt: TGTGCCAGCACCCTGGACAGGGGCCCCGGGGAGCTGTTTTTT
cdr3_aa: CASTLDRGPGELFF

cdr3_length: 14
clone_size: .
v_call: TRBV6-1
j_call: TRBJ1-2
d_call: .
cdr3_nt: TGTGCCAGCAGTGAACACCGGCGTGTGGATGGCTACACCTTC
cdr3_aa: CASSEHRRVDGYTF

cdr3_length: 13
clone_size: .
v_call: TRBV27
j_call: TRBJ1-1
d_call: .
cdr3_nt: TGTGCCAGCAGTTGGACAGTTAACACTGAAGCTTTCTTT
cdr3_aa: CASSWTVNTEAFF

cdr3_length: 12
clone_size: .
v_call: TRBV19
j_call: TRBJ2-1
d_call: .
cdr3_nt: TGTGCCACCAGGGGCCCTTACAATGAGCAGTTCTTC
cdr3_aa: CATRGPYNEQFF

cdr3_length: 12
clone_size: .
v_call: TRBV2
j_call: TRBJ2-3
d_call: .
cdr3_nt: TGTGCCAGCAGTGCTTACACAGATACGCAGTATTTT
cdr3_aa: CASSAYTDTQYF

cdr3_length: 13
clone_size: .
v_call: TRBV5-1
j_call: TRBJ2-5
d_call: TRBD1
cdr3_nt: TGCGCCAGCAGGAACAGGGGTGGGGAGACCCAGTACTTC
cdr3_aa: CASRNRGGETQYF

cdr3_length: 16
clone_size: .
v_call: TRBV7-8
j_call: TRBJ2-7
d_call: .
cdr3_nt: TGTGCCAGCAGCTTAGCGGGGGACGGGGAAGACTACGAGCAGTACTTC
cdr3_aa: CASSLAGDGEDYEQYF

cdr3_length: 11
clone_size: .
v_call: TRBV6-6
j_call: TRBJ1-2
d_call: .
cdr3_nt: TGTGCCAGCAGTTACTCGTGGGGCTACACCTTC
cdr3_aa: CASSYSWGYTF

cdr3_length: 15
clone_size: .
v_call: TRBV9
j_call: TRBJ1-1
d_call: .
cdr3_nt: TGTGCCAGCAGCGTAGCCGGGTCCCTGAACACTGAAGCTTTCTTT
cdr3_aa: CASSVAGSLNTEAFF

cdr3_length: 16
clone_size: .
v_call: TRBV27
j_call: TRBJ2-1
d_call: TRBD2
cdr3_nt: TGTGCCAGCAGTTTACTAGCGGGAGGGCCTGAAGGTGAGCAGTTCTTC
cdr3_aa: CASSLLAGGPEGEQFF

cdr3_length: 15
clone_size: .
v_call: TRBV27
j_call: TRBJ1-5
d_call: .
cdr3_nt: TGTGCCAGCAGTTTATCTCTAGGTAGCAATCAGCCCCAGCATTTT
cdr3_aa: CASSLSLGSNQPQHF

cdr3_length: 16
clone_size: .
v_call: TRBV4-1
j_call: TRBJ1-1
d_call: .
cdr3_nt: TGCGCCAGCAGCCGCGAACCAGGACAGCCGAACACTGAAGCTTTCTTT
cdr3_aa: CASSREPGQPNTEAFF

cdr3_length: 14
clone_size: .
v_call: TRBV7-9
j_call: TRBJ2-7
d_call: .
cdr3_nt: TGTGCCAGCAGCTCCATTCAGGTTCCCTACGAGCAGTACTTC
cdr3_aa: CASSSIQVPYEQYF

cdr3_length: 14
clone_size: once
v_call: TRBV7-8
j_call: TRBJ2-2
d_call: TRBD1
cdr3_nt: TGTGCCAGCAGCTATACAACAGGGGCCGGGGAGCTGTTTTTT
cdr3_aa: CASSYTTGAGELFF

cdr3_length: 14
clone_size: .
v_call: TRBV19
j_call: TRBJ2-1
d_call: TRBD2
cdr3_nt: TGTGCCAGTAGTACTAGCGGCCTATACAATGAGCAGTTCTTC
cdr3_aa: CASSTSGLYNEQFF

cdr3_length: 16
clone_size: .
v_call: TRBV28
j_call: TRBJ1-1
d_call: TRBD1
cdr3_nt: TGTGCCAGCAGTTTCCCTCGGACAGGATTGAGCACTGAAGCTTTCTTT
cdr3_aa: CASSFPRTGLSTEAFF

cdr3_length: 16
clone_size: .
v_call: TRBV9
j_call: TRBJ2-1
d_call: .
cdr3_nt: TGTGCCAGCAGCGTAGGGGTGTCTAAACGGAACAATGAGCAGTTCTTC
cdr3_aa: CASSVGVSKRNNEQFF

cdr3_length: 17
clone_size: .
v_call: TRBV27
j_call: TRBJ2-1
d_call: TRBD1
cdr3_nt: TGTGCCAGCAGTTTACCTAAGACAGGGGTCCACTACAATGAGCAGTTCTTC
cdr3_aa: CASSLPKTGVHYNEQFF

cdr3_length: 12
clone_size: .
v_call: TRBV5-4
j_call: TRBJ2-7
d_call: TRBD2
cdr3_nt: TGTGCCAGCGCACTGGGGGGGAGCGAGCAGTACTTC
cdr3_aa: CASALGGSEQYF

cdr3_length: 15
clone_size: .
v_call: TRBV6-1
j_call: TRBJ2-7
d_call: TRBD2
cdr3_nt: TGTGCCAGCAGTGAAACTAGCGGGAGTTTTTACGAGCAGTACTTC
cdr3_aa: CASSETSGSFYEQYF

cdr3_length: 12
clone_size: once
v_call: TRBV29-1
j_call: TRBJ2-7
d_call: .
cdr3_nt: TGCAGCGTTGCGAGGGGCTCCTACGAGCAGTACTTC
cdr3_aa: CSVARGSYEQYF

cdr3_length: 16
clone_size: .
v_call: TRBV7-6
j_call: TRBJ2-7
d_call: TRBD1
cdr3_nt: TGTGCCAGCAGCTTAGGGACAGGTGAGGTTAGGTACGAGCAGTACTTC
cdr3_aa: CASSLGTGEVRYEQYF

cdr3_length: 15
clone_size: .
v_call: TRBV19
j_call: TRBJ2-1
d_call: .
cdr3_nt: TGTGCCAGTAGTATTGGAGGGGGGTCCTACAATGAGCAGTTCTTC
cdr3_aa: CASSIGGGSYNEQFF

cdr3_length: 13
clone_size: once
v_call: TRBV10-2
j_call: TRBJ2-1
d_call: .
cdr3_nt: TGCGCCAGCAGTGAGGTTATCCACAATGAGCAGTTCTTC
cdr3_aa: CASSEVIHNEQFF

cdr3_length: 16
clone_size: .
v_call: TRBV7-6
j_call: TRBJ2-3
d_call: .
cdr3_nt: TGTGCCAGCAGCTCCAGACTTATATCCCGCACAGATACGCAGTATTTT
cdr3_aa: CASSSRLISRTDTQYF

cdr3_length: 16
clone_size: .
v_call: TRBV2
j_call: TRBJ2-1
d_call: TRBD2
cdr3_nt: TGTGCCAGCCCTAAAGCCAGCGGGAGTTCCTACAATGAGCAGTTCTTC
cdr3_aa: CASPKASGSSYNEQFF

cdr3_length: 18
clone_size: .
v_call: TRBV14
j_call: TRBJ2-1
d_call: TRBD2
cdr3_nt: TGTGCCAGCAGCCAAGGCGGAGCGGGAGGGCCCACGCGTCATGAGCAGTTCTTC
cdr3_aa: CASSQGGAGGPTRHEQFF

cdr3_length: 13
clone_size: once
v_call: TRBV7-8
j_call: TRBJ2-1
d_call: .
cdr3_nt: TGTGCCAGCAGCTTACTTGCCTACAATGAGCAGTTCTTC
cdr3_aa: CASSLLAYNEQFF